This entry lists 29 T cell receptor beta chains sequenced from one sample in a study of human T cells and chemical hapten exposure. As for time point: pre-sensitization, week 0. The treatment is: therapeutic diphenylcyclopropenone sensitization with weekly scalp DPC. TCRdb ran MiXCR on the RACE reads and lists one entry per CDR3 protein. The repertoire holds 100,000 to 150,000 distinct CDR3 sequences, with roughly 13% as singletons. Sequencing was performed on whole blood, taken in connection with sensitization to the hapten diphenylcyclopropenone (DPC). Source of these receptors: a woman under 30 with alopecia areata. Some clones in this sample may be carry-over from other donors' samples.

The chain couples TRBV4-2 to TRBJ2-7, with D possibly TRBD2 on 5 matching bases. V gave up 1 base and J gave up 5 bases, with 9 bases separating them. The CDR3 totals 13 residues. Germline CDR1 is LGHNA and CDR2 is YNFKEQ. CDR3 sequence (DNA): TGTGCCAGCAGCCAAGTATCCGGGAACGAGCAGTACTTC. Its translation: CASSQVSGNEQYF.

This clonotype was counted many times. The rearrangement links TRBV20-1 to TRBJ1-4; D is unresolved. This CDR3 is 13 amino acids long. Trimming stripped 8 bases from V and 0 bases from J, with 10 bases between. Germline values: CDR1 DFQATT, CDR2 SNEGSKA (reference sequence). CDR3 amino acids: CSFQLATNEKLFF. The CDR3 DNA sequence: TGCAGTTTCCAGCTTGCAACTAATGAAAAACTGTTTTTT.

The sample holds a few counts of this clonotype. The V call is TRBV20-1, the J call TRBJ1-5; D is unresolved. The CDR3 totals 14 residues. Trimming took off 4 bases at V and 4 bases at J, with 14 bases between the two ends. Germline CDR1 is DFQATT and CDR2 is SNEGSKA (reference sequence). CDR3 sequence (DNA): TGCAGTGCTACCCGTAGAGGGAGGAATCAGCCCCAGCATTTT. This translates into CSATRRGRNQPQHF.

V and J are TRBV7-2 and TRBJ2-7; 8 bases map to TRBD1. Trimming at V came to 5 bases and at J to 5 bases, leaving 11 bases not matched to a gene. Per germline, CDR1 SGHTA and CDR2 FQGNSA. This CDR3 is built from 15 residues. CDR3 in DNA: TGTGCCAGCAGCCCATTAGGCGCAGGGGGCGACGAGCAGTACTTC. Residues: CASSPLGAGGDEQYF.

This clonotype was counted only a few times. The gene calls are TRBV5-6 and TRBJ1-5; 7 positions agree with TRBD1. The CDR3 is 20 amino acids. The ends lost 0 bases at V and 5 bases at J; junction bases unmatched: 20. Germline loops: CDR1 SGHDT, CDR2 YYEEEE. The CDR3 sequence: CASSLGPTTPDRDPYQPQHF. The CDR3 DNA follows: TGTGCCAGCAGCTTGGGGCCGACTACCCCTGACAGGGATCCATATCAGCCCCAGCATTTT. The full variable domain, its missing parts supplied by reference TRBV5-6 and TRBJ1-5, is DAGVTQSPTHLIKTRGQQVTLRCSPKSGHDTVSWYQQALGQGPQFIFQYYEEEERQRGNFPDRFSGHQFPNYSSELNVNALLLGDSALYLCASSLGPTTPDRDPYQPQHFGDGTRLSIL.

There are a few counts of this clonotype. The chain carries TRBV4-3 and TRBJ1-2, with D uncertain. Trimming stripped 4 bases from V and 4 bases from J, with 16 bases between. This CDR3 region has 15 residues. Germline lookup yields CDR1 LGHNA and CDR2 YSLEER. CDR3 loop: CASSLHSNGGYGYTF. In nucleotides, the CDR3 is TGCGCCAGCAGCCTTCACTCGAACGGCGGCTATGGCTACACCTTC.

This clonotype was detected ten times or more. The chain is built from TRBV5-1 and TRBJ1-5, with D possibly matching TRBD1 (6 bases). Germline lookup yields CDR1 SGHRS and CDR2 YFSETQ. This CDR3 has 16 amino acids. Trimming pared 5 bases from V and 4 bases from J, leaving 19 bases between. CDR3 coding DNA: TGCGCCAGCAGTCCCGTCCCTACAGGGCTTAATCAGCCCCAGCATTTT. Protein: CASSPVPTGLNQPQHF.

This clonotype was seen more than once but under ten times. The chain uses TRBV5-4 and TRBJ1-2, with TRBD1 identical over 7 bases. The CDR3 is made up of 13 amino acids. V gave up 0 bases and J gave up 4 bases; unmatched junction bases: 0. Germline CDR1 SGHNT, CDR2 YYREEE (reference sequence). As DNA, the CDR3 is TGTGCCAGCAGCTTGGACAGGGGCTATGGCTACACCTTC. This translates into CASSLDRGYGYTF. The variable domain in full, completed from reference TRBV5-4 and TRBJ1-2, reads ETGVTQSPTHLIKTRGQQVTLRCSSQSGHNTVSWYQQALGQGPQFIFQYYREEENGRGNFPPRFSGLQFPNYSSELNVNALELDDSALYLCASSLDRGYGYTFGSGTRLTVV.

Many counts were recorded for this clonotype. The rearrangement joins TRBV18 to TRBJ1-6, with 7 bases identical to TRBD1. Germline assignment: CDR1 KGHSH and CDR2 LQKENI. V was clipped by 5 bases and J by 10 bases; unmatched bases: 11. This CDR3 has 15 residues. In DNA form, the CDR3 reads TGTGCCAGCTCATCAGGGAGAGGGGGCGCATCACCCCTCCACTTT. It codes for CASSSGRGGASPLHF.

This clonotype has ten or more counts. This chain joins TRBV6-2 or TRBV6-3 and TRBJ1-1; D gene ambiguous. The CDR3 contains 14 residues. Germline V CDR1 and CDR2: MNHEY, SVGEGT. Trimming removed 0 bases from V and 0 bases from J, with 5 bases in between. CDR3 protein: CASSYSGVNTEAFF. CDR3 nucleotides: TGTGCCAGCAGTTACTCTGGGGTGAACACTGAAGCTTTCTTT.

This clonotype appeared many times. The chain joins TRBV20-1 to TRBJ2-1, with TRBD2 identical over 11 bases. Per germline, CDR1 DFQATT and CDR2 SNEGSKA (reference sequence). The J segment lost 10 bases and the V segment lost 5 bases, leaving 4 bases of the junction unmatched. This CDR3 comprises 12 residues. CDR3 nucleotide sequence: TGCAGTGCTGAAATAGCGGGGGGGGAGCAGTTCTTC. This translates into CSAEIAGGEQFF.

This clonotype was detected a few times. The chain uses TRBV27 and TRBJ2-1; tentative D call: TRBD1 (6 bases). Looked up from germline, CDR1 is MNHEY and CDR2 is SMNVEV (reference sequence). This CDR3 spans 18 amino acids. V lost 5 bases to trimming and J lost 10 bases, with 30 bases between them. CDR3 nucleotide sequence: TGTGCCAGCAGTAACTTCTACCAGGACAGTTTCGAAAGTTGGGAGCAGTTCTTC. Translating gives CASSNFYQDSFESWEQFF.

This clonotype was counted between two and nine times. The chain couples TRBV7-9 to TRBJ2-7; 10 nucleotides agree with TRBD1. This CDR3 is 16 amino acids long. The V gene's germline CDR1 is SEHNR and CDR2 FQNEAQ (reference sequence). With 8 bases clipped from V and 5 bases from J, the junction kept 15 bases outside the gene matches. The CDR3 loop reads CASCYVVGTGADEQYF. The CDR3 coding sequence is TGTGCCAGCTGCTATGTCGTGGGGACAGGGGCCGACGAGCAGTACTTC.

The chain combines TRBV4-3 with TRBJ2-5; TRBD2 might be the D (5 bases). The CDR3 has 13 residues. Germline V gene sequence: CDR1 LGHNA, CDR2 YSLEER. V was cut by 4 bases and J by 5 bases, with 11 bases left in between. Written as DNA, the CDR3 is TGCGCCAGCAGCCCAAGACGGAGGGAGACCCAGTACTTC. This translates into CASSPRRRETQYF.

This clonotype was seen repeatedly, ten times or more. This rearrangement joins TRBV7-9 to TRBJ1-2; D may be TRBD1 (6 bases). CDR1 and CDR2 from the germline V gene are SEHNR and FQNEAQ (reference sequence). V was trimmed by 1 base and J by 3 bases, leaving 12 bases between them. There are 15 residues in the CDR3. The CDR3 DNA sequence: TGTGCCAGCAGCTTAGTCCAGGGGAGAGACTATGGCTACACCTTC. Its protein product is CASSLVQGRDYGYTF. Full variable domain (outside the CDR3, taken from reference TRBV7-9 and TRBJ1-2): DTGVSQNPRHKITKRGQNVTFRCDPISEHNRLYWYRQTLGQGPEFLTYFQNEAQLEKSRLLSDRFSAERPKGSFSTLEIQRTEQGDSAMYLCASSLVQGRDYGYTFGSGTRLTVV.

V and J are TRBV28 and TRBJ1-5, with no clear D. CDR1 and CDR2 from the germline V gene are MDHEN and SYDVKM. Trimming left V 3 bases short and J 3 bases short, with 9 bases between. The CDR3 covers 14 residues. The CDR3 DNA follows: TGTGCCAGCAGTTTTCGCAGCCCCAATCAGCCCCAGCATTTT. Its protein is CASSFRSPNQPQHF.

This clonotype turned up a few times. V is TRBV28 and J is TRBJ1-5, with D unclear. CDR1 is MDHEN and CDR2 is SYDVKM in the germline V gene. The CDR3 is 15 amino acids. V lost 7 bases and J lost 3, with 16 bases in between. As DNA, the CDR3 is TGTGCCAGCAACAAAGTGTCTGGGATCAATCAGCCCCAGCATTTT. Protein sequence: CASNKVSGINQPQHF.

The chain links TRBV30 to TRBJ1-3; D not resolved. The CDR3 spans 14 residues. Trimming pared 0 bases from V and 3 bases from J, leaving 9 bases between. CDR1 is GTSNPN and CDR2 is SVGIG in the germline V gene (reference sequence). The DNA for the CDR3 is TGTGCCTGGAGTGTGGCGCGATATGGAAACACCATATATTTT. Translation: CAWSVARYGNTIYF.

This clonotype turned up a few times. The genes are TRBV7-9 and TRBJ2-7; 9 bases map to TRBD2. Looked up from germline, CDR1 is SEHNR and CDR2 is FQNEAQ (reference sequence). The CDR3 consists of 16 residues. Trimming took 1 base from V and 7 from J; bases not matched to a gene: 11. In nucleotides, the CDR3 is TGTGCCAGCAGCTTAGATCTGGCTAGCGGGGTGCGTGAGCAGTACTTC. Its translation: CASSLDLASGVREQYF.

In this sample, this clonotype turned up a few times. The V call is TRBV20-1, the J call TRBJ2-2, with 7 nucleotides matching TRBD1. This CDR3 has 14 amino acids. V trimming: 6 bases; J trimming: 2 bases; junction bases outside the gene matches: 6. Germline assignment: CDR1 DFQATT and CDR2 SNEGSKA (reference sequence). This CDR3 is CSARGQPNTGELFF. Written as DNA, the CDR3 is TGCAGTGCGAGGGGACAGCCAAACACCGGGGAGCTGTTTTTT.

This clonotype was observed at least ten times. The V gene is TRBV7-9, the J gene TRBJ2-7; D perhaps matches TRBD2 (5 bases). The CDR3 is made up of 12 amino acids. Per the germline V gene, CDR1 is SEHNR and CDR2 is FQNEAQ (reference sequence). V gave up 5 bases and J gave up 3 bases, with 8 bases separating them. In DNA form, the CDR3 reads TGTGCCAGCAGCAAAGAGGGCTACGAGCAGTACTTC. Translating gives CASSKEGYEQYF.

This clonotype was detected ten times or more. This chain joins TRBV7-2 and TRBJ1-1, with D possibly being TRBD1 (6 bases). The germline V gene has CDR1 SGHTA and CDR2 FQGNSA. V was trimmed by 1 base and J by 1 base, leaving 13 bases between them. This CDR3 contains 16 residues. The CDR3 sequence is CASSLVRGARNTEAFF. In DNA, the CDR3 is TGTGCCAGCAGCTTAGTCCGGGGGGCTCGGAACACTGAAGCTTTCTTT.

The V and J genes are TRBV12-5 and TRBJ2-5; 10 bases fit TRBD2. Germline V gives CDR1 LGHNT, CDR2 FRNRAP. The CDR3 spans 17 residues. Germline trimming cut 1 base from V and 3 bases from J; bases unmatched to any gene: 8. The DNA of the CDR3 is TGTGCTAGTGGTTTGGGGACTAGCGGCGACTGGAAAGAGACCCAGTACTTC. Translation gives CASGLGTSGDWKETQYF.

This rearrangement joins TRBV6-5 to TRBJ1-5; unclear D gene. Germline loops: CDR1 MNHEY, CDR2 SVGAGI. V lost 11 bases and J 9 bases, leaving 11 bases between the germline ends. This CDR3 comprises 10 residues. The CDR3 is CAGEGWPQHF. Here the CDR3 DNA reads TGTGCCGGCGAAGGGTGGCCCCAGCATTTT.

The chain combines TRBV20-1 with TRBJ2-1; the D gene could be TRBD1 or TRBD2 (6 bases each). V lost 5 bases and J lost 6, with 11 bases in between. Per the germline V gene, CDR1 is DFQATT and CDR2 is SNEGSKA (reference sequence). The CDR3 is made up of 12 amino acids. The CDR3 here is CSAPGGGNEQFF. The CDR3 nucleotides read TGCAGTGCTCCTGGAGGGGGCAATGAGCAGTTCTTC.

A few counts support this clonotype. The chain links TRBV7-9 to TRBJ1-1; D is uncertain. The germline gives CDR1 SEHNR, CDR2 FQNEAQ (reference sequence). This CDR3 is built from 16 residues. V was cut by 5 bases and J by 2 bases, with 18 bases left in between. In DNA, the CDR3 is TGTGCCAGCAGCCTTGGGCACACCGGTGGTAACACTGAAGCTTTCTTT. The encoded protein is CASSLGHTGGNTEAFF.

This clonotype was observed a handful of times. This chain uses TRBV4-1 with TRBJ2-1, with D unclear. The CDR3 spans 15 residues. The V gene's germline CDR1 is MGHRA and CDR2 YSYEKL. V was trimmed by 0 bases and J by 3 bases, leaving 9 bases between them. CDR3 region: CASSQDVYSYNEQFF. CDR3 in DNA: TGCGCCAGCAGCCAAGATGTCTATAGCTACAATGAGCAGTTCTTC.

Only a few counts were recorded for this clonotype. J is TRBJ2-2 and V is TRBV18, with 8 bases matching TRBD1. This CDR3 spans 16 amino acids. Germline CDR1 KGHSH, CDR2 LQKENI. The V segment lost 3 bases and the J segment 7 bases; nucleotides outside the gene matches: 10. Written as DNA, the CDR3 is TGTGCCAGCTCACCCCCGTCCAGGGGGCGCGACGGGGAGCTGTTTTTT. It specifies CASSPPSRGRDGELFF.

There are many counts of this clonotype. J is TRBJ1-4 and V is TRBV19; D gene ambiguous. V lost 6 bases and J lost 5, with 13 bases in between. This CDR3 has 14 residues. Looked up from germline, CDR1 is LNHDA and CDR2 is SQIVND (reference sequence). CDR3 residues: CASSGGVVNEKLFF. The CDR3 coding sequence is TGTGCCAGTAGCGGAGGCGTGGTAAATGAAAAACTGTTTTTT.